Sequencing of this T cell receptor beta chain was carried out in a study of sequential checkpoint blockade in melanoma. Study-level background: Each arm's sequence ended with maintenance nivolumab. More than 20 patients had tumor biopsies before treatment and at week 13.

CDR3 size: 17 residues. Germline values: CDR1 MDHEN, CDR2 SYDVKM. Germline trimming cut 3 bases from V and 8 bases from J; bases unmatched to any gene: 13. Indicated treatment: randomized to nivolumab then ipilimumab (arm A) or the reverse (arm B). None of the patients previously received DNA-damaging chemotherapy. Assay used: immunoSEQ multiplex PCR; TCRdb lists only in-frame clones, some missing. This table has about 3,200 clones, about a fifth appearing once. This clone was counted a few times. V is TRBV28 and J is TRBJ2-1; 10 nucleotides agree with TRBD2. Material: tumor tissue (inferred from file names), obtained from a patient given nivolumab and ipilimumab in sequence. This TCR was recovered from a human donor with melanoma. The CDR3 spells CASSFVLVAGGLYEQFF. CDR3 bases: TGTGCCAGCAGTTTTGTGCTGGTAGCGGGAGGCTTATATGAGCAGTTCTTC. The variable domain in full, with the rest retrieved from reference TRBV28 and TRBJ2-1, is DVKVTQSSRYLVKRTGEKVFLECVQDMDHENMFWYRQDPGLGLRLIYFSYDVKMKEKGDIPEGYSVSREKKERFSLILESASTNQTSMYLCASSFVLVAGGLYEQFFGPGTRLTVL.